This T cell receptor (beta chain) was captured by sequencing in a study of vaccination and CD4 T cells after COVID-19. On the study more broadly: Post-vaccine sample collection happened at a median of about ten weeks after dose two, ranging 14 to 241.

One entry per CDR3 protein, called by TCRdb with MiXCR from the PCR reads. The table has 20,000 to 25,000 distinct CDR3 sequences, 51% seen once; the top ten hold 1.1%. This receptor was taken from a human donor who had recovered from COVID-19. The source material was CD4+ T cells from blood, sampled before SARS-CoV-2 vaccination.

DNA of the CDR3: TGTGCCAGCAGTATCAGGGGTCAGAGGGGGACCACTGAAGCTTTCTTT. Translating gives CASSIRGQRGTTEAFF. The V gene is TRBV2, the J gene TRBJ1-1; a possible D gene is TRBD1 (6 bases). This CDR3 contains 16 residues. Trimming took off 5 bases at V and 4 bases at J, with 20 bases between the two ends. Germline CDR1 SNHLY, CDR2 FYNNEI.